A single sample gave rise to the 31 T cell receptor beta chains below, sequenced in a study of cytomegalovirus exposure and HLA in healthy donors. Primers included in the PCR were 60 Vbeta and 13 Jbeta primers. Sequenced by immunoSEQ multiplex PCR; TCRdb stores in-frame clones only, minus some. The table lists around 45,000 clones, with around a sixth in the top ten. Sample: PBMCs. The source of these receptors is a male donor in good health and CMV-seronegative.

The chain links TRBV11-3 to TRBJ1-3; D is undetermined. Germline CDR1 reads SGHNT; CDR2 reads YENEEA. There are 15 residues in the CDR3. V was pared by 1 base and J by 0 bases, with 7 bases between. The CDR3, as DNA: TGTGCCAGCAGCTTAGCATCCAGCTCTGGAAACACCATATATTTT. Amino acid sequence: CASSLASSSGNTIYF.

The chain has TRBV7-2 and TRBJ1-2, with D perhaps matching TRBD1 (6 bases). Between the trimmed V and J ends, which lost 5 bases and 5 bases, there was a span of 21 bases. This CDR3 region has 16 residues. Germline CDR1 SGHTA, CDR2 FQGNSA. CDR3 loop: CASSPAGGRMKYGYTF. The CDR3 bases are TGTGCCAGCAGCCCAGCCGGGGGGCGCATGAAGTATGGCTACACCTTC.

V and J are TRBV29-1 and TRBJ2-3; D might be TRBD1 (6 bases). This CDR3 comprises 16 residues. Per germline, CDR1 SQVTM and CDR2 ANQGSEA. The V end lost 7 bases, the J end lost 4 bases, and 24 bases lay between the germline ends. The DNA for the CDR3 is TGCAGCGCGGAAGGGGGAGTGGCGACGGGGCCAGATACGCAGTATTTT. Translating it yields CSAEGGVATGPDTQYF.

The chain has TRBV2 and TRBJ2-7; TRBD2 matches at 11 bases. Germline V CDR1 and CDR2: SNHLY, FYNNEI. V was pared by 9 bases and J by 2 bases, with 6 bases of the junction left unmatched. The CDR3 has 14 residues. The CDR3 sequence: CASRGLAVPYEQYF. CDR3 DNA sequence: TGTGCCAGTAGGGGACTAGCGGTGCCCTACGAGCAGTACTTC. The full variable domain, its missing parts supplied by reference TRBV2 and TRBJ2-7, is EPEVTQTPSHQVTQMGQEVILRCVPISNHLYFYWYRQILGQKVEFLVSFYNNEISEKSEIFDDQFSVERPDGSNFTLKIRSTKLEDSAMYFCASRGLAVPYEQYFGPGTRLTVT.

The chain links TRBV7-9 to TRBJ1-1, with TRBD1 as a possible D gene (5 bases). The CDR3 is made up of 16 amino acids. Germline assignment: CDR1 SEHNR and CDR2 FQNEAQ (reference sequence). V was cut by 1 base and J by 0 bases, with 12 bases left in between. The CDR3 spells CASSLEGVTLNTEAFF. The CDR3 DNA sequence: TGTGCCAGCAGCTTAGAAGGGGTAACGCTGAACACTGAAGCTTTCTTT.

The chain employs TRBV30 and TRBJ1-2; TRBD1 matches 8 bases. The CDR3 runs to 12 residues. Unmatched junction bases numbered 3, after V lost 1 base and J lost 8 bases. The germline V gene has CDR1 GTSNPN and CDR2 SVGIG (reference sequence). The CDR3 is CAWSAGGKGYTF. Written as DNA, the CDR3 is TGTGCCTGGAGTGCAGGGGGCAAGGGCTACACCTTC.

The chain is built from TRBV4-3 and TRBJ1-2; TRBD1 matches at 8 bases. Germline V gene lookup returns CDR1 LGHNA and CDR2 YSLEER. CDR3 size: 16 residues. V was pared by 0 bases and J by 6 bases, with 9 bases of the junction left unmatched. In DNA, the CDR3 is TGCGCCAGCAGCCAAGAAGAGGCCAGGGGGCGAAATGGCTACACCTTC. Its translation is CASSQEEARGRNGYTF.

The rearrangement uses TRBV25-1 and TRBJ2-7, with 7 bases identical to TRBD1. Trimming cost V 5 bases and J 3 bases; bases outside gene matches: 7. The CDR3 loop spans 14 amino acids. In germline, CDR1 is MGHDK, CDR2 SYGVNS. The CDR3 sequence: CASSNPTGVYEQYF. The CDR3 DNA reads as TGTGCCAGCAGTAACCCAACAGGGGTCTACGAGCAGTACTTC.

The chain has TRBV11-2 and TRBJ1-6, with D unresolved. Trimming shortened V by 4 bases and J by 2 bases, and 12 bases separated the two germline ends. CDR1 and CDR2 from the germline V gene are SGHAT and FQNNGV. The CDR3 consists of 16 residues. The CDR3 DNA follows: TGTGCCAGCAGCTGGGCCCCCGATGCCTATAATTCACCCCTCCACTTT. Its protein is CASSWAPDAYNSPLHF.

The CDR3 here is CASSPGQGVLEITEAFF. The DNA for the CDR3 is TGTGCCAGCTCACCAGGGCAGGGGGTACTCGAGATCACTGAAGCTTTCTTT. The chain employs TRBV18 and TRBJ1-1; 7 positions agree with TRBD1. CDR3 length equals 17 residues. Looked up from germline, CDR1 is KGHSH and CDR2 is LQKENI. The J segment lost 4 bases and the V segment lost 2 bases, leaving 13 bases of the junction unmatched. The full variable domain, completed using reference TRBV18 and TRBJ1-1, is NAGVMQNPRHLVRRRGQEARLRCSPMKGHSHVYWYRQLPEEGLKFMVYLQKENIIDESGMPKERFSAEFPKEGPSILRIQQVVRGDSAAYFCASSPGQGVLEITEAFFGQGTRLTVV.

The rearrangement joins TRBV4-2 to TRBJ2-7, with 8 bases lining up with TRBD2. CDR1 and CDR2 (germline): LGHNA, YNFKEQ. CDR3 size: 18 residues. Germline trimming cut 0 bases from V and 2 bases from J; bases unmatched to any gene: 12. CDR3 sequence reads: CASSQDISGGALTYEQYF. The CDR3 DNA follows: TGTGCCAGCAGCCAAGATATCTCCGGGGGGGCCCTAACCTACGAGCAGTACTTC.

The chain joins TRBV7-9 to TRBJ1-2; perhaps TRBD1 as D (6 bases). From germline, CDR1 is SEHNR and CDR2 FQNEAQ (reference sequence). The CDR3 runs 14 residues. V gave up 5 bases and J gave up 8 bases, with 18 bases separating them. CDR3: CASSRAGTFGGYTF. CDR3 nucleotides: TGTGCCAGCAGCCGTGCCGGGACATTCGGGGGCTACACCTTC.

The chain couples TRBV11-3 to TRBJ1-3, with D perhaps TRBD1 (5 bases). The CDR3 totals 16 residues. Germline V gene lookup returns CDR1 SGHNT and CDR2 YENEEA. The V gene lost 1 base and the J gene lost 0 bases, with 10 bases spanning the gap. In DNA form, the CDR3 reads TGTGCCAGCAGCTTAGGGGGCAGGCACTCTGGAAACACCATATATTTT. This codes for CASSLGGRHSGNTIYF.

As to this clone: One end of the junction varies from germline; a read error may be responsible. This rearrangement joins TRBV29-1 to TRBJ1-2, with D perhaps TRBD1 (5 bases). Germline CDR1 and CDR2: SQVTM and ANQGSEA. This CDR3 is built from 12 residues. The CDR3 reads CSVLRQPYSYTF. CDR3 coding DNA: TGCAGCGTTCTAAGACAGCCCTATAGCTACACCTTC.

The CDR3 DNA is TGCGCCAGCAGCCAAGGAGTAGGGGACTATGGCTACACCTTC. This encodes CASSQGVGDYGYTF. The V call is TRBV4-1, the J call TRBJ1-2; tentatively, D is TRBD1 (5 bases). The length of the CDR3 is 14 residues. Germline V gene lookup returns CDR1 MGHRA and CDR2 YSYEKL. Trimming left V 1 base short and J 3 bases short, with 9 bases between.

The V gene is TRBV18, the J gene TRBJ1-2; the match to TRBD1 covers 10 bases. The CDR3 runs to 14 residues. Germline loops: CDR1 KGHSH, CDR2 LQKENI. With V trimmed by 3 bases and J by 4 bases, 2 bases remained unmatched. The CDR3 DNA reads TGTGCCAGCTCACCTAGACAGGGGGCCTATGGCTACACCTTC. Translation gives CASSPRQGAYGYTF.

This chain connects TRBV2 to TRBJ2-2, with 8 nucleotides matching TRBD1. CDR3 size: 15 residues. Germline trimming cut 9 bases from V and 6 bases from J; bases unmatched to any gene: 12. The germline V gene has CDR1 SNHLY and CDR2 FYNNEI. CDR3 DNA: TGTGCCAGTTCAGCAACGGGACAGGCGGCCGGGGAGCTGTTTTTT. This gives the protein CASSATGQAAGELFF.

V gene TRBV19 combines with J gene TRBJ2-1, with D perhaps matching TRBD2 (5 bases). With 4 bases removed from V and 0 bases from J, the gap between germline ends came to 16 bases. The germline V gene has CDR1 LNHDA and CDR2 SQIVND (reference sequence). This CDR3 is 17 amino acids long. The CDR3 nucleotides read TGTGCCAGTAGTACTAGAGGGTTGCAACTCTCCTACAATGAGCAGTTCTTC. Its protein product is CASSTRGLQLSYNEQFF.

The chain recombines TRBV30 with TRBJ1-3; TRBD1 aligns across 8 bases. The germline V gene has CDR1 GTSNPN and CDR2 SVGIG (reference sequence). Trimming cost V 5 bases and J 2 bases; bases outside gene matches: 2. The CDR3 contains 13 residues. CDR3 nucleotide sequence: TGTGCCTGGGAACAGGGGGCTGGAAACACCATATATTTT. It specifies CAWEQGAGNTIYF.

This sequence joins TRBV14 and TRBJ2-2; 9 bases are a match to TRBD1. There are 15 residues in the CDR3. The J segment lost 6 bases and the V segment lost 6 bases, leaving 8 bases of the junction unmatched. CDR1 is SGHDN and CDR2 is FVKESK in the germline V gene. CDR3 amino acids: CASRPDRGRAGELFF. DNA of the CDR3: TGTGCCAGCAGACCGGACAGGGGACGCGCCGGGGAGCTGTTTTTT. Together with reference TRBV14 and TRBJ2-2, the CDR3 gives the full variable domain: EAGVTQFPSHSVIEKGQTVTLRCDPISGHDNLYWYRRVMGKEIKFLLHFVKESKQDESGMPNNRFLAERTGGTYSTLKVQPAELEDSGVYFCASRPDRGRAGELFFGEGSRLTVL.

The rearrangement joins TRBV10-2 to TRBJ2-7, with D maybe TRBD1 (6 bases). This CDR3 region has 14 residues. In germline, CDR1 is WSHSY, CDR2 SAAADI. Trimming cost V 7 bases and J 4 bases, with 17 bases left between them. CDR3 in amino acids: CASNERGYGYEQYF. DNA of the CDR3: TGCGCCAGCAATGAAAGGGGGTATGGGTACGAGCAGTACTTC.

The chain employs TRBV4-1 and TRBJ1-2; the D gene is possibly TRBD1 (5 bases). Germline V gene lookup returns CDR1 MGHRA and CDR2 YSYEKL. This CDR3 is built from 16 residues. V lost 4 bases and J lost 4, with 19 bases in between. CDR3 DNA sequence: TGCGCCAGCAGCCCGGGAGGCGGGGGATCTCTCTATGGCTACACCTTC. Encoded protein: CASSPGGGGSLYGYTF.

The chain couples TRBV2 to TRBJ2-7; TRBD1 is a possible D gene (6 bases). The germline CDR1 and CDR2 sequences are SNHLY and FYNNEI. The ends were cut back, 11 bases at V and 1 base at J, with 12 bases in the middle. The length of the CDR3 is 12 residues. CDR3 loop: CAGRQESYEQYF. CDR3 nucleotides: TGTGCCGGCCGACAGGAGTCCTACGAGCAGTACTTC.

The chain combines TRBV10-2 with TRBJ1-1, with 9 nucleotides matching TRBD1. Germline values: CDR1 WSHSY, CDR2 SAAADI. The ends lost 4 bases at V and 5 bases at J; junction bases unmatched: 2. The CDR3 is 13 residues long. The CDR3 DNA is TGCGCCAGCAGTGCCGACAGGGGGACTGAAGCTTTCTTT. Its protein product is CASSADRGTEAFF.

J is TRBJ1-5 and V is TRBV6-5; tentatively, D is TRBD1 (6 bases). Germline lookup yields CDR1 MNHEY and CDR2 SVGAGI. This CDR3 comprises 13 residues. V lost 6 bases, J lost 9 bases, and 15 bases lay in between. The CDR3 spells CASSPEGGRPQHF. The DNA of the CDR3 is TGTGCCAGCAGCCCTGAGGGGGGGAGGCCCCAGCATTTT.

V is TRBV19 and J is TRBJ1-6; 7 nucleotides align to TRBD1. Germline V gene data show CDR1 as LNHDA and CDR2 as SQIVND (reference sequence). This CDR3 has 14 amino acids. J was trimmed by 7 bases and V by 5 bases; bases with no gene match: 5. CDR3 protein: CASSGRQGNSPLHF. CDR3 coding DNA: TGTGCCAGTAGTGGCCGACAGGGAAATTCACCCCTCCACTTT.

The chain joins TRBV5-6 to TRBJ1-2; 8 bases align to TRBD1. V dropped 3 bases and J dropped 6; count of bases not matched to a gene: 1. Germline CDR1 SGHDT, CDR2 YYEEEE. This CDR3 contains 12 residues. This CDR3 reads CASSSTGDGYTF. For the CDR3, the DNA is TGTGCCAGCAGCTCGACAGGGGATGGCTACACCTTC.

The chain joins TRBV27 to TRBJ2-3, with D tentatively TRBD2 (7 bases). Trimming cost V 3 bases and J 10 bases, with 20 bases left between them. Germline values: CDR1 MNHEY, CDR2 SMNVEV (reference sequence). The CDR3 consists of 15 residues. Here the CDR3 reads CASSFDGGPRKAQYF. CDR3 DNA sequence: TGTGCCAGCAGTTTTGACGGGGGGCCTAGAAAGGCGCAGTATTTT.

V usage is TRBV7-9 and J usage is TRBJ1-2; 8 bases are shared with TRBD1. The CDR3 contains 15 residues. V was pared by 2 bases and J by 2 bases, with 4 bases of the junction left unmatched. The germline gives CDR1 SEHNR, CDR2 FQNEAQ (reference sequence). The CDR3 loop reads CASSLSGGENYGYTF. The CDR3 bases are TGTGCCAGCAGCTTATCAGGGGGCGAAAACTATGGCTACACCTTC.

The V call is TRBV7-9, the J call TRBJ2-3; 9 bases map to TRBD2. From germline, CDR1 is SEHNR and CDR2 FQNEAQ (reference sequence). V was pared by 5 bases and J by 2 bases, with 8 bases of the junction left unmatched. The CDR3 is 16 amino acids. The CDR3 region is CASSTPGTSNTDTQYF. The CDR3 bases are TGTGCCAGCAGCACGCCCGGGACTAGCAACACAGATACGCAGTATTTT.

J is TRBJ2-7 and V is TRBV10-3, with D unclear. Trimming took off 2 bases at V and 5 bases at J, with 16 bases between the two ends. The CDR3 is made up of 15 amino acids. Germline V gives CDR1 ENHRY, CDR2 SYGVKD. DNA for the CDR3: TGTGCCATCAGTGAGGCGGTTAGGAGCGTTAACGAGCAGTACTTC. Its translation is CAISEAVRSVNEQYF.